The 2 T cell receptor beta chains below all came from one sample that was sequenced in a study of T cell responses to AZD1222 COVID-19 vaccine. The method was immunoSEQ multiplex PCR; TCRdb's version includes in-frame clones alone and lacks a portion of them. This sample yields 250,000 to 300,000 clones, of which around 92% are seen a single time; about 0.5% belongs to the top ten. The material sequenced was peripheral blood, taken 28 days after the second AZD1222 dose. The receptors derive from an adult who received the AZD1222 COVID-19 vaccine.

This CDR3 reads CASSLDSGTGGTQYF. The CDR3 DNA sequence: TGCGCCAGCAGCTTGGATAGCGGGACCGGAGGGACCCAGTACTTC. V is TRBV5-1 and J is TRBJ2-5, with 8 bases lining up with TRBD2. The CDR3 contains 15 residues. CDR1 and CDR2 (germline): SGHRS, YFSETQ. Unmatched junction bases numbered 8, after V lost 0 bases and J lost 7 bases. The whole variable domain, filled in from reference TRBV5-1 and TRBJ2-5, reads KAGVTQTPRYLIKTRGQQVTLSCSPISGHRSVSWYQQTPGQGLQFLFEYFSETQRNKGNFPGRFSGRQFSNSRSEMNVSTLELGDSALYLCASSLDSGTGGTQYFGPGTRLLVL.

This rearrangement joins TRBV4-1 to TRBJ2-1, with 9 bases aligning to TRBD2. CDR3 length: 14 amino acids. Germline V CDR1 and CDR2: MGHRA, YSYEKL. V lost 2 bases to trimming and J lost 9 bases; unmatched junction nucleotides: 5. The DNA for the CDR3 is TGCGCCAGCAGCCAAACCGGGACTAGCAGTGAGCAGTTCTTC. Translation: CASSQTGTSSEQFF.